The sequence of this T cell receptor (beta chain) was determined in a study of T cell responses to AZD1222 COVID-19 vaccine. Findings of the study overall: The donors showed a predominance of white British ancestry and of females, with possible underestimation of clonal diversity.

The germline CDR1 and CDR2 sequences are KGHSH and LQKENI. With 2 bases removed from V and 7 bases from J, the gap between germline ends came to 12 bases. This CDR3 spans 13 amino acids. This clone occurred once. Its antigen is not known. TCRdb keeps only in-frame clones here, not all; method: immunoSEQ multiplex PCR. The profile shows more than 140,000 clones, around 89% of them singletons. Sequenced material: peripheral blood, taken on day 0 of AZD1222 vaccination. The receptor's source is an adult in good health. This rearrangement joins TRBV18 to TRBJ2-7; D is possibly TRBD2 (6 bases). CDR3 region: CASSPGAGREQYF. The CDR3 DNA follows: TGTGCCAGCTCACCAGGCGCGGGGAGGGAGCAGTACTTC. Variable domain in full (rest from reference TRBV18 and TRBJ2-7): NAGVMQNPRHLVRRRGQEARLRCSPMKGHSHVYWYRQLPEEGLKFMVYLQKENIIDESGMPKERFSAEFPKEGPSILRIQQVVRGDSAAYFCASSPGAGREQYFGPGTRLTVT.